A selection of T cell receptor beta chains follows, all from one sample in a study of shared clonotypes between healthy human individuals. Profiling relied on immunoSEQ multiplex PCR, and the TCRdb table lists in-frame clones only, not all of them. This sample yields 2,100,000 or so clones, of which nearly 97% are seen a single time; 0.13% belongs to the top ten. The specimen was naive CD4+ T cells sorted from blood. Source of these receptors: a young man in good health. Each CDR3 is given with its conserved first and last residue. Fields, in order: J gene, V gene, CDR3 length, CDR3 protein.

j_call: TRBJ2-3
v_call: TRBV11-2
cdr3_length: 15
cdr3_aa: CASSLVIAGTDTQYF

j_call: TRBJ2-7
v_call: TRBV28
cdr3_length: 14
cdr3_aa: CASSLGGGLNEQYF

j_call: TRBJ2-7
v_call: TRBV6-5
cdr3_length: 14
cdr3_aa: CASSYRDRVYEQYF

j_call: TRBJ1-2
v_call: TRBV7-2
cdr3_length: 12
cdr3_aa: CASSSRAYGYTF

j_call: TRBJ1-1
v_call: TRBV19
cdr3_length: 13
cdr3_aa: CASSIVWEGEAFF

j_call: TRBJ1-1
v_call: TRBV19
cdr3_length: 15
cdr3_aa: CASSPRQNLNTEAFF

j_call: TRBJ1-1
v_call: TRBV7-9
cdr3_length: 13
cdr3_aa: CASWGQGSTEAFF

j_call: TRBJ2-1
v_call: TRBV2
cdr3_length: 14
cdr3_aa: CATGGDSPWDEQFF

j_call: TRBJ2-7
v_call: TRBV5-1
cdr3_length: 14
cdr3_aa: CASSWGTGIYEQYF

j_call: TRBJ2-3
v_call: TRBV29-1
cdr3_length: 14
cdr3_aa: CSVEKTGGIDTQYF

j_call: TRBJ1-2
v_call: TRBV19
cdr3_length: 16
cdr3_aa: CASSTRTGDYNYGYTF

j_call: TRBJ2-5
v_call: TRBV10-3
cdr3_length: 14
cdr3_aa: CATGVAGNQETQYF

j_call: TRBJ1-1
v_call: TRBV14
cdr3_length: 13
cdr3_aa: CASGAGTNTEAFF

j_call: TRBJ1-2
v_call: TRBV5-6
cdr3_length: 12
cdr3_aa: CASSPGTHGYTF

j_call: TRBJ2-7
v_call: TRBV21-1
cdr3_length: 15
cdr3_aa: CASSKAGEVAHEQYF

j_call: TRBJ2-7
v_call: TRBV19
cdr3_length: 12
cdr3_aa: CASSISANEQYF

j_call: TRBJ2-5
v_call: TRBV29-1
cdr3_length: 13
cdr3_aa: CSVCWTVQETQYF

j_call: TRBJ2-4
v_call: TRBV6-6
cdr3_length: 16
cdr3_aa: CASSTGGEIVKNIQYF

j_call: TRBJ2-2
v_call: TRBV28
cdr3_length: 15
cdr3_aa: CASSSLAGHTGELFF

j_call: TRBJ2-2
v_call: TRBV11-2
cdr3_length: 15
cdr3_aa: CASRSRGLATGELFF

j_call: TRBJ1-1
v_call: TRBV29-1
cdr3_length: 14
cdr3_aa: CSVGQGVGGTEAFF

j_call: TRBJ1-2
v_call: TRBV2
cdr3_length: 14
cdr3_aa: CASQRHSQGYGYTF

j_call: TRBJ1-5
v_call: TRBV7-8
cdr3_length: 12
cdr3_aa: CASSPNPQPQHF

j_call: TRBJ2-2
v_call: TRBV7-2
cdr3_length: 16
cdr3_aa: CASKGLAGVGTGELFF

j_call: TRBJ2-7
v_call: TRBV6-5
cdr3_length: 15
cdr3_aa: CASSYSRQPDYEQYF

j_call: TRBJ2-5
v_call: TRBV28
cdr3_length: 14
cdr3_aa: CASHRNSPQETQYF

j_call: TRBJ1-1
v_call: TRBV7-2
cdr3_length: 15
cdr3_aa: CASSLRQGLNTEAFF

j_call: TRBJ2-2
v_call: TRBV5-1
cdr3_length: 13
cdr3_aa: CASSTANTGELFF

j_call: TRBJ1-5
v_call: TRBV19
cdr3_length: 16
cdr3_aa: CASSLPGTGGPLPQHF

j_call: TRBJ2-5
v_call: TRBV6-1
cdr3_length: 15
cdr3_aa: CASSEADRVSETQYF

j_call: TRBJ2-5
v_call: TRBV5-4
cdr3_length: 16
cdr3_aa: CASSHAGIQGRETQYF

j_call: TRBJ1-4
v_call: TRBV28
cdr3_length: 13
cdr3_aa: CATLGAANEKLFF

j_call: TRBJ2-2
v_call: TRBV9
cdr3_length: 17
cdr3_aa: CASSPGTSGRLTGELFF

j_call: TRBJ2-1
v_call: TRBV5-1
cdr3_length: 15
cdr3_aa: CASSLVPGFYNEQFF

j_call: TRBJ2-7
v_call: TRBV2
cdr3_length: 15
cdr3_aa: CASTLTGTGSYEQYF

j_call: TRBJ2-7
v_call: TRBV5-1
cdr3_length: 15
cdr3_aa: CASSSTGPSSYEQYF

j_call: TRBJ2-2
v_call: TRBV2
cdr3_length: 17
cdr3_aa: CASRRDTRPTNTGELFF

j_call: TRBJ1-2
v_call: TRBV2
cdr3_length: 13
cdr3_aa: CASLFGRGNGYTF

j_call: TRBJ1-1
v_call: TRBV5-1
cdr3_length: 13
cdr3_aa: CASSLGGAGAAFF

j_call: TRBJ1-1
v_call: TRBV5-6
cdr3_length: 16
cdr3_aa: CASSGQLGRLNTEAFF

j_call: TRBJ2-1
v_call: TRBV7-9
cdr3_length: 18
cdr3_aa: CASSFERQGAISYNEQFF

j_call: TRBJ1-1
v_call: TRBV6-5
cdr3_length: 16
cdr3_aa: CASSYLGRGKGTEAFF

j_call: TRBJ2-7
v_call: TRBV19
cdr3_length: 14
cdr3_aa: CASSLGRASYEQYF

j_call: TRBJ2-7
v_call: TRBV15
cdr3_length: 16
cdr3_aa: CATTPGTSGRPHEQYF

j_call: TRBJ2-2
v_call: TRBV2
cdr3_length: 16
cdr3_aa: CASRNTGTTNTGELFF